The clone carrying this T cell receptor (beta chain) was counted only a few times. The data derive from a study of blood T cell repertoires in COVID-19. Study information: Whether acute or convalescent, the COVID-19 samples came from the United States, Italy and Spain. PBMCs, B-cell-depleted T cells, or T cells provided the cDNA or gDNA that made up the material.

The V end lost 1 base, the J end lost 0 bases, and 7 bases lay between the germline ends. CDR1 is LGHNA, CDR2 YNFKEQ, per germline. CDR3 length: 15 residues. Original handling: For nucleated cells, counts were estimated from reference gene primer amplification. Profiled with immunoSEQ multiplex PCR; TCRdb holds only in-frame clones, not every one. That table furnishes V, J and clone size, whereas the DNA furnished D and trimming. The sample consists of about 82,000 clones, approximately 86% of them appearing once. The gene calls are TRBV4-2 and TRBJ1-5; D not resolved. The sample taken for sequencing was peripheral blood. The clonotype comes from a man aged 80 or over with active or convalescent COVID-19. The CDR3 is CASSQGINSNQPQHF. CDR3 nucleotides: TGTGCCAGCAGCCAAGGTATTAATAGCAATCAGCCCCAGCATTTT.